This is a list of T cell receptor beta chains from one sample in a study of T cells after yellow fever vaccination. TCRdb recomputed calls from the 5' RACE reads with MiXCR, one row per CDR3 protein. The table shows 150,000 to 200,000 distinct CDR3 sequences, with around 9% occurring only once. Sequences were derived from CD8+ T cells sorted from PBMCs, sampled 45 days after the yellow fever booster vaccination. Receptors were obtained from a man aged 18 to 29 who received the YFV17D yellow fever vaccine. Both conserved end residues are part of each CDR3. A D gene is named only where the DNA matches it firmly. The listing skips clone size in some rows; elsewhere it reads once, few, many or a size class.

>TRBJ2-2|TRBV11-2|few|-
CASRAIAAATGELFF
TGTGCCAGCAGGGCCATAGCGGCCGCCACCGGGGAGCTGTTTTTT
>TRBJ1-1|TRBV6-5|few|-
CASSYPGAEAFF
TGTGCCAGCAGTTACCCGGGGGCAGAAGCTTTCTTT
>TRBJ1-1|TRBV12-3/TRBV12-4|few|-
CASSSRPGRLSRGTEAFF
TGTGCCAGCAGCTCTCGACCTGGCCGACTCTCAAGGGGCACTGAAGCTTTCTTT
>TRBJ1-2|TRBV19|-|-
CASTFGGFGYTF
TGTGCCAGTACTTTTGGGGGCTTTGGCTACACCTTC
>TRBJ2-2|TRBV6-5|-|-
CASSYSSGNTGELFF
TGTGCCAGCAGTTACTCGTCCGGGAACACCGGGGAGCTGTTTTTT
>TRBJ2-3|TRBV2|many|-
CASSEEGGGLATQYF
TGTGCCAGCAGTGAAGAGGGCGGGGGCCTAGCTACGCAGTATTTT
>TRBJ2-3|TRBV9|-|TRBD2
CASRGSGGGTDTQYF
TGTGCCAGCAGGGGGAGCGGGGGGGGCACAGATACGCAGTATTTT
>TRBJ2-1|TRBV5-6|-|-
CASSLGLTDNEQFF
TGTGCCAGCAGCCTCGGACTAACCGACAATGAGCAGTTCTTC
>TRBJ2-1|TRBV6-5|-|TRBD1
CASKDRSPYNEQFF
TGTGCCAGCAAGGACAGGTCCCCGTACAATGAGCAGTTCTTC
>TRBJ1-3|TRBV6-1|-|-
CASSDGRGGNTIYF
TGTGCCAGCAGTGACGGGAGAGGTGGAAACACCATATATTTT
>TRBJ2-7|TRBV7-9|many|-
CASSSHNEQYF
TGTGCCAGCAGCTCCCATAACGAGCAGTACTTC
>TRBJ2-6|TRBV6-2/TRBV6-3|-|TRBD1
CASSYGDREHSGANVLTF
TGTGCCAGCAGTTACGGGGACAGGGAACACTCTGGGGCCAACGTCCTGACTTTC
>TRBJ1-2|TRBV7-9|few|TRBD1
CASSARTGDGYTF
TGTGCCAGCAGCGCCCGGACAGGTGACGGCTACACCTTC
>TRBJ1-4|TRBV19|few|-
CASSIAAGTNEKLFF
TGTGCCAGTAGTATAGCAGCAGGGACTAATGAAAAACTGTTTTTT
>TRBJ1-1|TRBV7-9|-|TRBD1
CASSSDRVMNTEAFF
TGTGCCAGCAGCTCTGACAGGGTAATGAACACTGAAGCTTTCTTT
>TRBJ2-1|TRBV4-3|-|-
CASSQDTSGTYNEQFF
TGCGCCAGCAGCCAAGATACCAGCGGAACCTACAATGAGCAGTTCTTC
>TRBJ2-1|TRBV6-5|few|TRBD1
CASSRDREEQFF
TGTGCCAGCAGCCGGGACAGGGAGGAGCAGTTCTTC
>TRBJ2-3|TRBV11-2|-|TRBD2
CASNLAGRSTDTQYF
TGTGCCAGCAACTTAGCGGGGAGAAGCACAGATACGCAGTATTTT
>TRBJ1-5|TRBV28|few|-
CASSNMVSNQPQHF
TGTGCCAGCAGTAATATGGTTAGCAATCAGCCCCAGCATTTT
>TRBJ2-3|TRBV4-3|many|-
CASSQAGPADTQYF
TGCGCCAGCAGCCAAGCCGGGCCGGCAGATACGCAGTATTTT
>TRBJ2-7|TRBV12-5|few|-
CASGLSSYEQYF
TGTGCTAGTGGGCTCAGCTCCTACGAGCAGTACTTC
>TRBJ2-5|TRBV11-2|-|-
CASSLDLREETQYF
TGTGCCAGCAGCTTAGATCTCCGGGAAGAGACCCAGTACTTC
>TRBJ2-7|TRBV4-3|few|-
CASSLGVLSNEQYF
TGCGCCAGCAGCCTAGGGGTGTTAAGTAACGAGCAGTACTTC
>TRBJ2-1|TRBV5-1|many|TRBD1
CASSAGGQGTGNEQFF
TGCGCCAGCAGCGCCGGTGGACAGGGAACGGGCAATGAGCAGTTCTTC
>TRBJ2-7|TRBV27|-|-
CASSETGYEQYF
TGTGCCAGCAGTGAAACAGGCTACGAGCAGTACTTC
>TRBJ1-5|TRBV4-3|many|TRBD1
CASSQGQGRNQPQHF
TGCGCCAGCAGCCAAGGACAGGGGCGCAATCAGCCCCAGCATTTT
>TRBJ2-7|TRBV20-1|-|TRBD2
CSARRLAGGSYEQYF
TGCAGTGCTAGGAGACTAGCGGGGGGCTCCTACGAGCAGTACTTC
>TRBJ2-7|TRBV20-1|few|-
CSARGGFTYEQYF
TGCAGTGCTAGAGGAGGTTTTACCTACGAGCAGTACTTC
>TRBJ2-4|TRBV12-3/TRBV12-4|-|TRBD2
CASSLGVAGGPTKNIQYF
TGTGCCAGCAGTTTAGGTGTGGCGGGGGGGCCCACCAAAAACATTCAGTACTTC
>TRBJ1-1|TRBV7-9|few|-
CASSLEAYNTEAFF
TGTGCCAGCAGCTTAGAGGCCTATAACACTGAAGCTTTCTTT
>TRBJ2-3|TRBV5-6|few|-
CASSLWGVKDTQYF
TGTGCCAGCAGCTTGTGGGGGGTGAAAGATACGCAGTATTTT
>TRBJ2-7|TRBV2|few|TRBD1
CASREGTGGWNEQYF
TGTGCCAGCAGGGAAGGGACAGGGGGCTGGAACGAGCAGTACTTC